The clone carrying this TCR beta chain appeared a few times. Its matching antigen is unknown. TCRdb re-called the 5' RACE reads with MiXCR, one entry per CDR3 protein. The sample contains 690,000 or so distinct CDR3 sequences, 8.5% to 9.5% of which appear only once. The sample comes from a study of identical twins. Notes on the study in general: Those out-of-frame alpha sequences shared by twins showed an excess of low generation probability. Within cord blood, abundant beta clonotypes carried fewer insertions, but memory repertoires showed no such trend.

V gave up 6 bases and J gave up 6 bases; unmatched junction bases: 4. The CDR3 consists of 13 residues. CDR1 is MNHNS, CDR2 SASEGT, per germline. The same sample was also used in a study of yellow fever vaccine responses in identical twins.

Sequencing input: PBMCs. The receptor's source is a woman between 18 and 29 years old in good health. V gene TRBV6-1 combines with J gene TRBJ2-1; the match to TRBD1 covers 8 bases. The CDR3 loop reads CASRGTGLNEQFF. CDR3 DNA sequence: TGTGCCAGCAGGGGGACAGGCCTCAATGAGCAGTTCTTC.